What follows is one T cell receptor beta chain and its context. This specimen belongs to a study of blood T cell repertoires in COVID-19. At the level of the study: COVID-19 samples, acute and convalescent, were from the United States, Italy and Spain.

Assay: immunoSEQ multiplex PCR; the TCRdb copy retains only in-frame clones and omits some. The table lists 98,000 or so clones, more than 75% of them singletons. Input material: peripheral blood. The sequence derives from a man aged 55-75 years with acute or convalescent COVID-19.

CDR3 sequence (DNA): TGTGCCAGCAGTTCGGACATGCGCGTCTACGAGCAGTACTTC. Amino acids: CASSSDMRVYEQYF. This chain uses TRBV28 with TRBJ2-7; D possibly corresponds to TRBD1 (5 bases). Germline loops: CDR1 MDHEN, CDR2 SYDVKM. CDR3 length equals 14 residues. Trimming left V 4 bases short and J 3 bases short, with 13 bases between.